This T cell receptor (beta chain) is from a study of identical twins (dated by TCRdb to the mid-2010s). For the study in its entirety: To test whether fetal clonotypes persist, this study deep-sequenced TCR alpha and beta repertoires from monozygotic twins, from unrelated adults of various ages, and from cord blood. Replicate twin experiments were performed at different times using different library preparation protocols to rule out contamination. Results the study describes overall, beyond this receptor: Compared with coincidental sharing between unrelated individuals, out-of-frame TCR alpha sequences shared between twins showed an excess of sequences with low generation probability. In monozygotic twins, out-of-frame TCR alpha sharing was systematically underestimated by recombination models, although the models agreed with sharing between unrelated individuals. Conclusions relied on cross-sectional statistical analysis, since the same donors could not be followed over many years. Zero-insertion analyses could be partly confounded by invariant T cells such as MAIT and iNKT, although diverse VJ usage argued against such confounding for most clonotypes. Abundant cord blood beta clonotypes had fewer insertions, young adult naive repertoires showed a similar but weaker trend, and memory repertoires showed no such trend. Excess twin sharing in beta out-of-frame sequences was weaker because fewer shared sequences lowered the signal-to-noise ratio.

Every donor was a healthy Caucasian. Three pairs of female monozygotic twins, all aged roughly 18 to 30 years, made up the twin cohort. Positive isolation kits from Invitrogen were used to isolate the CD4+ and CD8+ T cell populations. Comments on this clonotype: Its specific antigen is unknown. Qualities for individual bases were not recorded, and no much larger clone is one base off.

Library generation was performed with 5' RACE. The instrument was an Illumina HiSeq 2000. Template switching added a universal primer binding site, and the final cDNA carried a unique molecular identifier that allowed TCR cDNA molecules to be counted accurately. First-strand cDNA for TCR alpha and beta chains was synthesized from specific primers in the conserved constant-segment region. To control for contamination, each cDNA library was double barcoded with a SMART-Mk sample barcode plus Illumina barcodes. TruSeq adapter sequences, together with Illumina sample barcodes, were added in two successive PCR steps. Sequencing of the TCR alpha and beta cDNA libraries was done on the Illumina HiSeq platform using custom primers. The authors' pipeline ran thus. Raw reads were processed with MiGEC to extract unique molecular identifiers, and MiXCR was used to determine CDR3 positions. For each individual, recombination models were inferred using an EM algorithm with the repgenHMM and IGoR tools. The tcR package in R was used for shared clonotype analysis, with sharing normalized by the product of cloneset sizes. Out-of-frame nonproductive sequences were analyzed to study raw recombination free of thymic and clonal selection effects. Starting from the raw public reads, TCRdb applied fastp trimming at Q25, assembled clones with MiXCR and retained in-frame beta chains. Every distinct CDR3 protein forms one entry, paired with its most common genes and DNA. The V and J calls come from TCRdb's annotation, not from the publication. The sample table lists some 460,000 distinct CDR3 sequences, around 14% of them with a count of one. The ten largest account for over 0.5% of the sample.

Per the germline V gene, SGDLS is the CDR1 and YYNGEE is the CDR2. V trim: 4 bases; J trim: 9 bases; unmatched bases: 8. The CDR3 covers 15 residues, taking in both the cysteine and the phenylalanine. The only DNA kept is the CDR3, 45 bases in frame from the first base. This same sample was also taken into another study, of yellow fever vaccine responses in identical twins. As the second study states: According to the authors, in identical twins the way T cells responded to vaccination appeared partly convergent and partly personalized. Focusing on identical twins, the study followed the T cell clones that responded to the vaccine, and did so with precision.

The sequenced sample consisted of CD4+ T cells sorted from blood. This TCR was sampled from a woman younger than 35 in good health. The sequence joins TRBV9 to TRBJ2-1; 12 junctional bases match TRBD2. The nucleotides are TGTGCCAGCAGCCCAACTAGCGGGGGGAGCGTTGAGCAGTTCTTC. This gives the protein CASSPTSGGSVEQFF.